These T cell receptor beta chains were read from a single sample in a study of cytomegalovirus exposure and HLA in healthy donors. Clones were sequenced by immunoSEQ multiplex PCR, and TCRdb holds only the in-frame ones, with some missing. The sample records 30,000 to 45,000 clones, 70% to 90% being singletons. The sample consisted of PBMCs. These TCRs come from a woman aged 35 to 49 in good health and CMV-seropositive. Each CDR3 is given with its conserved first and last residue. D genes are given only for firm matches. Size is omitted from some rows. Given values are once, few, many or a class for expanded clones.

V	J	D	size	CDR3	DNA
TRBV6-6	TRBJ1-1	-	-	CASRPRGGWTEAFF	TGTGCCAGCAGACCCCGGGGGGGCTGGACTGAAGCTTTCTTT
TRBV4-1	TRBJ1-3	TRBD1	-	CASSQGRDRERNTIYF	TGCGCCAGCAGCCAAGGACGGGACAGGGAGAGAAACACCATATATTTT
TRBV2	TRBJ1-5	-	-	CASTAAGDNQPQHF	TGTGCCAGCACCGCGGCAGGGGACAATCAGCCCCAGCATTTT
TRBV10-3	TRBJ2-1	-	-	CATGGTTFLF	TGTGCTACAGGGGGGACTACCTTTCTCTTC
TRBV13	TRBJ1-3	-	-	CASSQGTAVWSGNTIYF	TGTGCCAGCAGCCAGGGGACCGCCGTTTGGTCTGGAAACACCATATATTTT
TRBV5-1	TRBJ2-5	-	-	CASSLLPGETQYF	TGCGCCAGCAGCTTGCTTCCGGGAGAGACCCAGTACTTC
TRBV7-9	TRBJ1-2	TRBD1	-	CASGTDRGRVYTF	TGTGCCAGCGGGACGGACAGGGGGCGGGTCTACACCTTC
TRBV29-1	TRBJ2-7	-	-	CSVGYTPYEQYF	TGCAGCGTTGGCTATACCCCTTACGAGCAGTACTTC
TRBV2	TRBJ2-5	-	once	CASSEDVAGKETQYF	TGTGCCAGCAGTGAAGATGTGGCAGGGAAAGAGACCCAGTACTTC
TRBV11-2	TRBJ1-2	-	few	CASTQTGPYGYTF	TGTGCCAGCACCCAGACTGGTCCCTATGGCTACACCTTC
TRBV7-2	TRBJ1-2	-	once	CASSPVAGIPYGYTF	TGTGCCAGCAGCCCGGTTGCGGGAATACCTTATGGCTACACCTTC
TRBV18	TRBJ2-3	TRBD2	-	CASSGGGADTDTQYF	TGTGCCAGCTCCGGCGGGGGGGCCGACACAGATACGCAGTATTTT
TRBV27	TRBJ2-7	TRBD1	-	CASSYPDRVNF	TGTGCCAGCAGTTATCCGGACAGGGTTAACTTC
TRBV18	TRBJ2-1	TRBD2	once	CASSPPFSGAYYNEQFF	TGTGCCAGCTCACCACCGTTTAGCGGGGCCTACTACAATGAGCAGTTCTTC
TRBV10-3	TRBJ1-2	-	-	CAISEDREFPGYGYTF	TGTGCCATCAGTGAGGATAGGGAGTTCCCTGGCTATGGCTACACCTTC
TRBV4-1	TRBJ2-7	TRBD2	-	CASSQERAGGTYEQYF	TGCGCCAGCAGCCAAGAGAGAGCGGGGGGGACCTACGAGCAGTACTTC
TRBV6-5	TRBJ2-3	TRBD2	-	CASSYGAGADTQYF	TGTGCCAGCAGTTATGGGGCGGGAGCAGATACGCAGTATTTT
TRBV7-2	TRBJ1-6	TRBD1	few	CASSLDRGYNSPLHF	TGTGCCAGCAGCCTGGACAGGGGGTACAATTCACCCCTCCACTTT
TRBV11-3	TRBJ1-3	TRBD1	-	CASSLEQGGSGNTIYF	TGTGCCAGCAGCTTGGAACAGGGGGGATCTGGAAACACCATATATTTT
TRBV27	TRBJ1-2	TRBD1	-	CASRDRGGLTDYGYTF	TGTGCCAGCAGGGACAGGGGGGGATTGACGGACTATGGCTACACCTTC
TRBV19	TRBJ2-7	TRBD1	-	CASSIAGTGNEQYF	TGTGCCAGTAGTATAGCCGGGACAGGGAACGAGCAGTACTTC
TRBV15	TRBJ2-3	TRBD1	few	CATSRTGENTDTQYF	TGTGCCACCAGCAGAACAGGGGAGAATACAGATACGCAGTATTTT
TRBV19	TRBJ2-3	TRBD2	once	CASSITHPELAGGPQDTQYF	TGTGCCAGTAGTATAACCCATCCCGAACTAGCGGGGGGGCCTCAAGATACGCAGTATTTT
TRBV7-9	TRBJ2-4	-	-	CASSLSISGNIQYF	TGTGCCAGCAGCTTATCCATTTCGGGAAACATTCAGTACTTC
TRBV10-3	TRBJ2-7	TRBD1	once	CAISPGTESSYEQYF	TGTGCCATCAGTCCCGGGACAGAGAGCTCCTACGAGCAGTACTTC
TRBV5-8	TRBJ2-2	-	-	CASSLMGQGIHTGELFF	TGTGCCAGCAGCTTGATGGGCCAGGGAATCCACACCGGGGAGCTGTTTTTT